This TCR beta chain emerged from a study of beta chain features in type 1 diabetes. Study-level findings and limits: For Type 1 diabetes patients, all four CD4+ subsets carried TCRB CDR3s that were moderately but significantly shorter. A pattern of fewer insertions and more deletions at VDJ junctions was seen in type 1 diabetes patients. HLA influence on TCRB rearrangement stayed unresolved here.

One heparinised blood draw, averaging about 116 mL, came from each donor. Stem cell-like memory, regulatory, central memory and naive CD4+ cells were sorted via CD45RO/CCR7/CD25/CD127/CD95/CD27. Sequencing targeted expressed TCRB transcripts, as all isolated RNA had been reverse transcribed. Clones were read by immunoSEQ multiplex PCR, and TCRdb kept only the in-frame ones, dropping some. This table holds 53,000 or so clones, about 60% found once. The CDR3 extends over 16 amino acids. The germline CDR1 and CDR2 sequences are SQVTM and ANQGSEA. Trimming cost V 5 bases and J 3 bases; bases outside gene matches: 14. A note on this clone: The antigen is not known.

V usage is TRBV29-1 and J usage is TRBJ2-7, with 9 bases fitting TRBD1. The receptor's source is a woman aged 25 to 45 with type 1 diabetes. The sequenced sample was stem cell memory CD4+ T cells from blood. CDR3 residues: CSVSNLPGQGFYEQYF. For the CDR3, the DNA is TGCAGCGTTTCTAATCTCCCGGGACAGGGTTTCTACGAGCAGTACTTC.